Here is one T cell receptor beta chain with its context. The sample originates from a study of tumor-infiltrating lymphocytes in localized non-small cell lung cancer. Looking at the study overall: The cohort mixed smokers and never-smokers, several histologies, and some post-neoadjuvant-chemotherapy samples.

Repertoires were generated with immunoSEQ multiplex PCR, while TCRdb's copy carries only in-frame clones and drops some. The sample lists 21,000 or so clones, 80% seen once, with about 3.4% in the top ten. Between the trimmed V and J ends, which lost 5 bases and 5 bases, there was a span of 10 bases. The CDR3 runs 12 residues. CDR1 and CDR2 from the germline V gene are SGHRS and YFSETQ. This receptor was identified in a human donor with non-small cell lung cancer. The chain recombines TRBV5-1 with TRBJ2-5; perhaps D is TRBD1 or TRBD2 (5 bases each). The sample taken for sequencing was lung tumor tissue. CDR3 DNA sequence: TGCGCCAGCAGGCGAGAGGGGGAGACCCAGTACTTC. Its protein is CASRREGETQYF. Full variable domain (outside the CDR3, taken from reference TRBV5-1 and TRBJ2-5): KAGVTQTPRYLIKTRGQQVTLSCSPISGHRSVSWYQQTPGQGLQFLFEYFSETQRNKGNFPGRFSGRQFSNSRSEMNVSTLELGDSALYLCASRREGETQYFGPGTRLLVL.